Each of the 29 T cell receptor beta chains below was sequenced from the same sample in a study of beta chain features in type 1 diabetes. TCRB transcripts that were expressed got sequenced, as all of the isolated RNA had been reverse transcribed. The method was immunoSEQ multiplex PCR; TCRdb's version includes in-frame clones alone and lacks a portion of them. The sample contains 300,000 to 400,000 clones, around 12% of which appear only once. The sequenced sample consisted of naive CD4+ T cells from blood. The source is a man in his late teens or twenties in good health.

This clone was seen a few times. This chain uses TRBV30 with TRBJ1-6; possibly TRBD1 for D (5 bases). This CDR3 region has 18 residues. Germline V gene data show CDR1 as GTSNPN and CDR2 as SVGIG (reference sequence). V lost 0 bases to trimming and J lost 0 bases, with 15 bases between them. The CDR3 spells CAWSVSLGQSSYNSPLHF. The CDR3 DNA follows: TGTGCCTGGAGTGTAAGTTTGGGGCAGAGCTCCTATAATTCACCCCTCCACTTT.

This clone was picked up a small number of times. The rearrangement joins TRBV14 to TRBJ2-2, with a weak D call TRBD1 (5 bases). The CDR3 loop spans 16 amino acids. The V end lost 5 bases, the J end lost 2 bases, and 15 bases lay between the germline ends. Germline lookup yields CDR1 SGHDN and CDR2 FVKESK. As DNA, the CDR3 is TGTGCCAGCAGCAGGGAACTGGGGCGAAACACCGGGGAGCTGTTTTTT. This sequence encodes CASSRELGRNTGELFF.

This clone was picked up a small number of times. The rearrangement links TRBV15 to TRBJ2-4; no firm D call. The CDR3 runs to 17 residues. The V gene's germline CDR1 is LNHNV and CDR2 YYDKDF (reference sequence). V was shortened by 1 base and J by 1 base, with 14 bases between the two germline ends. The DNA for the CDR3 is TGTGCCACCAGCAGAGCCCGCAGACAAGTTGCCAAAAACATTCAGTACTTC. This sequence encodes CATSRARRQVAKNIQYF.

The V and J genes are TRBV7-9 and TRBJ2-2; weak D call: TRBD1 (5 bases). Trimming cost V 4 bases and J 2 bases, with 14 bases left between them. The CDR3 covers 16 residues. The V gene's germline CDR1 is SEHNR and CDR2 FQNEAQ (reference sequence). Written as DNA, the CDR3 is TGTGCCAGCAGCTGGCCAGGGCAGACAAACACCGGGGAGCTGTTTTTT. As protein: CASSWPGQTNTGELFF.

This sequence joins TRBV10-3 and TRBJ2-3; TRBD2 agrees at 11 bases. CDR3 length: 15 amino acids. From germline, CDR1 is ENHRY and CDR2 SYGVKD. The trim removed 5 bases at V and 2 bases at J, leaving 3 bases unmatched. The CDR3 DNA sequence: TGTGCCATCAGTCCTAGCGGGGGGCCCACAGATACGCAGTATTTT. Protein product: CAISPSGGPTDTQYF.

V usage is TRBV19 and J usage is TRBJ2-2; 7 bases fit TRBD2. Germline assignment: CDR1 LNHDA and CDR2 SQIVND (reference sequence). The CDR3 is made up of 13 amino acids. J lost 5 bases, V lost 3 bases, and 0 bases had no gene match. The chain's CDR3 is CASSIGGTGELFF. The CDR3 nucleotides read TGTGCCAGTAGTATCGGGGGGACCGGGGAGCTGTTTTTT.

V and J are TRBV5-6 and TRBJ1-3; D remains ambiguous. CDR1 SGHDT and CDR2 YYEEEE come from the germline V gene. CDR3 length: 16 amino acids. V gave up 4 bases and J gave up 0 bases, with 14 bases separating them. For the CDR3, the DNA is TGTGCCAGCAGCAAAACAATCTCCGTCTCTGGAAACACCATATATTTT. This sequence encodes CASSKTISVSGNTIYF. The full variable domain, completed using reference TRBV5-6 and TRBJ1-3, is DAGVTQSPTHLIKTRGQQVTLRCSPKSGHDTVSWYQQALGQGPQFIFQYYEEEERQRGNFPDRFSGHQFPNYSSELNVNALLLGDSALYLCASSKTISVSGNTIYFGEGSWLTVV.

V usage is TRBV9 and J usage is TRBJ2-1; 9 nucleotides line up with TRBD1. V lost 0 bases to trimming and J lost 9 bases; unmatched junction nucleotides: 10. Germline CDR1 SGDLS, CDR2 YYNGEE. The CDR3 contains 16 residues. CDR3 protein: CASSVAGGDRATEQFF. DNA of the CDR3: TGTGCCAGCAGCGTAGCTGGGGGGGACAGGGCTACTGAGCAGTTCTTC.

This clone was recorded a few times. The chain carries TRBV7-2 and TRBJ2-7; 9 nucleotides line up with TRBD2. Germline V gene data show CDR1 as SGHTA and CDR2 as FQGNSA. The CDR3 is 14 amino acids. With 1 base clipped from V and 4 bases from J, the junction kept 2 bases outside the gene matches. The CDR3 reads CASSLVAGVYEQYF. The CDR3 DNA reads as TGTGCCAGCAGCTTAGTAGCGGGAGTTTACGAGCAGTACTTC.

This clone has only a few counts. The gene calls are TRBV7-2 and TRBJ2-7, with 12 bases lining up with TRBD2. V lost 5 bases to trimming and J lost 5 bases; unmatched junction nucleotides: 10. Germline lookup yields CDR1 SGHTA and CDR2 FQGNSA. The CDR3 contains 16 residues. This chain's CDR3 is CASSPARLAGVNEQYF. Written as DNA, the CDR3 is TGTGCCAGCAGCCCGGCCCGACTAGCGGGAGTAAACGAGCAGTACTTC.

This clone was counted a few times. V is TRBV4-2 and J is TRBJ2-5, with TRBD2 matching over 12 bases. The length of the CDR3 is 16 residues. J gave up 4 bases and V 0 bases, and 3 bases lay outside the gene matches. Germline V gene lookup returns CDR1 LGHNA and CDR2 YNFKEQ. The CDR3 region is CASSQEGLAGRETQYF. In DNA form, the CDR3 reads TGTGCCAGCAGCCAAGAAGGACTAGCGGGACGAGAGACCCAGTACTTC.

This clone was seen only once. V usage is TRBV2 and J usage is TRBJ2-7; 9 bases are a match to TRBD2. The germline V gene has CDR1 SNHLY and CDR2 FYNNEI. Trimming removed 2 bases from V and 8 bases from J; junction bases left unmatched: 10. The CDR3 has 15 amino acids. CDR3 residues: CASSESSGLAYKQYF. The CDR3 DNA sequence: TGTGCCAGCAGTGAATCATCGGGACTAGCATACAAGCAGTACTTC.

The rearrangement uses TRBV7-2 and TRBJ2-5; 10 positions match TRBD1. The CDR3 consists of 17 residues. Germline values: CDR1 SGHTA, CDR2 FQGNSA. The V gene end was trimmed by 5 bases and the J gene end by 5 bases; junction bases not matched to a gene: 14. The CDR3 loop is CASSPRGPGQGMETQYF. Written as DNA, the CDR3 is TGTGCCAGCAGCCCCCGGGGACCGGGACAGGGGATGGAGACCCAGTACTTC. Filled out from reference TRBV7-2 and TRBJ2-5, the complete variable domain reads GAGVSQSPSNKVTEKGKDVELRCDPISGHTALYWYRQSLGQGLEFLIYFQGNSAPDKSGLPSDRFSAERTGGSVSTLTIQRTQQEDSAVYLCASSPRGPGQGMETQYFGPGTRLLVL.

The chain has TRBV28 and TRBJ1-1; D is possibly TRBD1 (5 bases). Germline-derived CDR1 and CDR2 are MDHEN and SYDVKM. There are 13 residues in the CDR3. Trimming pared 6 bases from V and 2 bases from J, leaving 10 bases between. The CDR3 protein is CASSYRRNTEAFF. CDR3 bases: TGTGCCAGCAGCTACAGGCGTAACACTGAAGCTTTCTTT.

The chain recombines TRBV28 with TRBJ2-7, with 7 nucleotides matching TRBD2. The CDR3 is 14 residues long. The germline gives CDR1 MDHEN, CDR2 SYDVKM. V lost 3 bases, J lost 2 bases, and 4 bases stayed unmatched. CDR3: CASSLGGGAYEQYF. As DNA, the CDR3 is TGTGCCAGCAGTTTGGGTGGGGGGGCCTACGAGCAGTACTTC.

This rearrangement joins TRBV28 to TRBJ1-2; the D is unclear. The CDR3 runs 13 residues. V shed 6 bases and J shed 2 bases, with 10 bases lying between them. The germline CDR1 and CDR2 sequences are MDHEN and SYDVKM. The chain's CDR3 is CASRTSGNYGYTF. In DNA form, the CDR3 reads TGTGCCAGCAGGACATCAGGAAACTATGGCTACACCTTC.

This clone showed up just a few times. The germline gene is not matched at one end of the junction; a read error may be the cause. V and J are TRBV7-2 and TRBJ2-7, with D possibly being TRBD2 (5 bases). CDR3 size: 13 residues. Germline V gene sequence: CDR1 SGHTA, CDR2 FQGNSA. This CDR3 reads CASSQDGQTKQYF. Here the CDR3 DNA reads TGCGCCAGCAGCCAAGATGGCCAGACTAAGCAGTACTTC.

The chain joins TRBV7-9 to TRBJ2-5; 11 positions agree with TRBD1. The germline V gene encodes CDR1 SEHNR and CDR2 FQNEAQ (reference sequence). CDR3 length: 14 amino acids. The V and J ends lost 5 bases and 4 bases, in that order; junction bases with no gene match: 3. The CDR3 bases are TGTGCCAGCAGCACTGGGACAGGGGGAGAGACCCAGTACTTC. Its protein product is CASSTGTGGETQYF.

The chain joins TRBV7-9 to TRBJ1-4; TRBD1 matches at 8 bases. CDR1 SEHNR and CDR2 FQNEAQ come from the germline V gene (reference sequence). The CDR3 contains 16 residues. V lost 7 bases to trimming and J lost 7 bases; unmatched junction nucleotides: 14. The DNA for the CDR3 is TGTGCCAGCATCGAACCCCTCCCGGGACAGGCTGAAAAACTGTTTTTT. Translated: CASIEPLPGQAEKLFF.

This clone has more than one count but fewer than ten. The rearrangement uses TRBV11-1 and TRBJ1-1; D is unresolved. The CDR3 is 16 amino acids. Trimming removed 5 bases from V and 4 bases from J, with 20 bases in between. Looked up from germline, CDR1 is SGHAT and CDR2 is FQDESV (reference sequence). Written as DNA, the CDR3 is TGTGCCAGCAGCCTGGGAGTAGGAATGCTAGGCACTGAAGCTTTCTTT. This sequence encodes CASSLGVGMLGTEAFF.

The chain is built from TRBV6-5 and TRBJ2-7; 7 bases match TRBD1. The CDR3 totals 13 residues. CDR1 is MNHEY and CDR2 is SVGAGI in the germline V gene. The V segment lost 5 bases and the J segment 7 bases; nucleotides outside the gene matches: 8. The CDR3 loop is CASSRGTVREQYF. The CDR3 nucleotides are TGTGCCAGCAGTAGAGGGACAGTACGTGAGCAGTACTTC.

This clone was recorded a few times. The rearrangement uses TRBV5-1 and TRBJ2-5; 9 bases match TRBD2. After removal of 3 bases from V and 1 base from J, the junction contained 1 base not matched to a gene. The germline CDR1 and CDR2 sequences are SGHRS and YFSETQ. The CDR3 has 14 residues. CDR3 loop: CASSSTSGQETQYF. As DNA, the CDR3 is TGCGCCAGCAGCTCGACTAGCGGCCAAGAGACCCAGTACTTC.

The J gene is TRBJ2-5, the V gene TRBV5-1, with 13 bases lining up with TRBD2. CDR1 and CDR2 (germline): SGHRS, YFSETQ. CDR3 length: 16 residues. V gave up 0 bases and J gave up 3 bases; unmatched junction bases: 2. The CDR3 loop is CASSLATSGREETQYF. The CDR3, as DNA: TGCGCCAGCAGCTTGGCAACTAGCGGGAGGGAAGAGACCCAGTACTTC.

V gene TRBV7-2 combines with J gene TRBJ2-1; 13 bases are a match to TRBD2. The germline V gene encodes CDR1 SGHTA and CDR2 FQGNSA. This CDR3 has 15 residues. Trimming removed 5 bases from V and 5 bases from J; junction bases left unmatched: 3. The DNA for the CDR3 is TGTGCCAGCAGCCTCGGGACTAGCGGGGACAATGAGCAGTTCTTC. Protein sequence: CASSLGTSGDNEQFF.

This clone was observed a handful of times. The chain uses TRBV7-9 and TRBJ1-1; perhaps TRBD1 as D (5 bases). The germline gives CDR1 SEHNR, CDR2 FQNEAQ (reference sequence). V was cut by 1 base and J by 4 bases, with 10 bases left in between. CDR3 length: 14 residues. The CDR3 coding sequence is TGTGCCAGCAGCTTAGGCGGGGGAAGCACTGAAGCTTTCTTT. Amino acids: CASSLGGGSTEAFF.

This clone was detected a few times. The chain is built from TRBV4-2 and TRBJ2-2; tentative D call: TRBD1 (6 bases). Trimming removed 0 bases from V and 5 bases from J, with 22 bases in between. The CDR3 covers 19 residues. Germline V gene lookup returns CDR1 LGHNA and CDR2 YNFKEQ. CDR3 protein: CASSQDLHAGQGWTGELFF. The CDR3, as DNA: TGTGCCAGCAGCCAAGATTTACATGCAGGGCAGGGGTGGACCGGGGAGCTGTTTTTT.

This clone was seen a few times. Here the CDR3 reads CASSDRGGLNNEQFF. CDR3 DNA sequence: TGTGCCAGCAGTGACCGCGGGGGCCTGAACAATGAGCAGTTCTTC. This chain uses TRBV6-4 with TRBJ2-1; D may be TRBD2 (7 bases). The CDR3 extends over 15 amino acids. V dropped 2 bases and J dropped 5 bases, with 13 bases sitting between them. Looked up from germline, CDR1 is MRHNA and CDR2 is SNTAGT.

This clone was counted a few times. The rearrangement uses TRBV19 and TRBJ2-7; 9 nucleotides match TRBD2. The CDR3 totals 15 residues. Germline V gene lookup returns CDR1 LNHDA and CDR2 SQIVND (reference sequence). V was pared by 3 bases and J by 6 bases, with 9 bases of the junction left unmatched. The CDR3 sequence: CASSMAASGALEQYF. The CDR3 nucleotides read TGTGCCAGTAGTATGGCGGCTAGCGGGGCCCTCGAGCAGTACTTC.

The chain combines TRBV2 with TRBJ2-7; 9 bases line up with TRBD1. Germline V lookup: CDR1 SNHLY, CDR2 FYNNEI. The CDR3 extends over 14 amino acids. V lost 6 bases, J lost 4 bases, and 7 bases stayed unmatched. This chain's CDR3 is CASRSGTGFYEQYF. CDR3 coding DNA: TGTGCCAGCAGATCCGGGACAGGGTTTTACGAGCAGTACTTC.